One and the same sample provided the 26 T cell receptor beta chains below, sequenced in a study of blood T cell repertoires in COVID-19. Measured with immunoSEQ multiplex PCR; TCRdb has only the in-frame clones, and not every one. The sample includes roughly 100,000 clones, 90% of them seen just once. Sequencing was performed on peripheral blood. Source of these receptors: a man younger than 30 with COVID-19, enrolled during active disease.

The chain uses TRBV7-8 and TRBJ2-5, with D maybe TRBD2 (6 bases). The V end was cut by 1 base, the J end by 5 bases, with 17 bases between. From germline, CDR1 is SGHVS and CDR2 FQNEAQ. The CDR3 sequence is 16 residues long. The CDR3 sequence is CASSLEPQTRLETQYF. DNA for the CDR3: TGTGCCAGCAGCTTAGAGCCCCAGACTAGGTTGGAGACCCAGTACTTC.

The rearrangement uses TRBV10-1 and TRBJ1-1; D remains unclear. CDR1 is WNHNN, CDR2 SYGVQD, per germline (reference sequence). V gave up 3 bases and J gave up 1 base, with 12 bases separating them. This CDR3 contains 15 residues. Here the CDR3 reads CASSDYALGNTEAFF. The CDR3 nucleotides are TGCGCCAGCAGTGACTACGCTCTAGGGAACACTGAAGCTTTCTTT.

The chain uses TRBV2 and TRBJ2-4; 7 positions agree with TRBD2. This CDR3 is 16 amino acids long. The ends lost 6 bases at V and 2 bases at J; junction bases unmatched: 10. Germline V CDR1 and CDR2: SNHLY, FYNNEI. The CDR3, as DNA: TGTGCCAGCAGCCCCCCTAGCGGCCGAACCAAAAACATTCAGTACTTC. Translation: CASSPPSGRTKNIQYF. The full variable domain, with the rest looked up from reference TRBV2 and TRBJ2-4, is EPEVTQTPSHQVTQMGQEVILRCVPISNHLYFYWYRQILGQKVEFLVSFYNNEISEKSEIFDDQFSVERPDGSNFTLKIRSTKLEDSAMYFCASSPPSGRTKNIQYFGAGTRLSVL.

V is TRBV15 and J is TRBJ1-5, with TRBD1 identical over 10 bases. The CDR3 extends over 15 amino acids. Per the germline V gene, CDR1 is LNHNV and CDR2 is YYDKDF (reference sequence). J gave up 6 bases and V 3 bases, and 5 bases lay outside the gene matches. This chain's CDR3 is CATSSDRGRFQPQHF. CDR3 DNA: TGTGCCACCAGCAGTGACAGGGGGCGGTTTCAGCCCCAGCATTTT.

This chain uses TRBV6-5 with TRBJ2-5; a weak D match, TRBD2 (6 bases). V was trimmed by 0 bases and J by 6 bases, leaving 11 bases between them. This CDR3 is built from 14 residues. Germline values: CDR1 MNHEY, CDR2 SVGAGI. CDR3 residues: CASSYSRGRKTQYF. The CDR3 region has the DNA TGTGCCAGCAGTTACTCGCGGGGCCGAAAGACCCAGTACTTC.

This clone is a singleton in its sample. The chain links TRBV30 to TRBJ1-1; tentative D call: TRBD1 (5 bases). Germline V gives CDR1 GTSNPN, CDR2 SVGIG (reference sequence). The CDR3 sequence is 11 residues long. V was cut by 6 bases and J by 5 bases, with 10 bases left in between. The CDR3 DNA reads TGTGCCTGCGGGGGGGGGACTGAAGCTTTCTTT. This translates into CACGGGTEAFF.

The chain combines TRBV7-2 with TRBJ2-2; 7 positions agree with TRBD1. Germline V gene sequence: CDR1 SGHTA, CDR2 FQGNSA. V was pared by 9 bases and J by 1 base, with 5 bases of the junction left unmatched. This CDR3 is 14 amino acids long. The CDR3 region has the DNA TGTGCCAGTTTCCGGACAGGGAACACCGGGGAGCTGTTTTTT. This codes for CASFRTGNTGELFF.

The V call is TRBV19, the J call TRBJ2-1, with D possibly matching TRBD2 (7 bases). The CDR3 runs 15 residues. Germline lookup yields CDR1 LNHDA and CDR2 SQIVND (reference sequence). With 8 bases removed from V and 3 bases from J, the gap between germline ends came to 17 bases. The CDR3 sequence is CASSPQGGSYNEQFF. The CDR3 DNA is TGTGCCAGTTCACCACAGGGAGGGAGCTACAATGAGCAGTTCTTC.

J is TRBJ1-3 and V is TRBV28; tentatively, D is TRBD1 (6 bases). This CDR3 is built from 17 residues. The germline V and J ends were trimmed by 3 bases and 4 bases, with 19 bases remaining between them. Germline assignment: CDR1 MDHEN and CDR2 SYDVKM. The CDR3 loop reads CASSLLVPKGTGNTIYF. In DNA, the CDR3 is TGTGCCAGCAGTTTGCTTGTCCCGAAGGGGACAGGAAACACCATATATTTT.

The chain has TRBV6-6 and TRBJ1-5; TRBD1 aligns across 8 bases. The CDR3 has 15 residues. V lost 7 bases, J lost 0 bases, and 5 bases stayed unmatched. Germline assignment: CDR1 MNHNY and CDR2 SVGAGI (reference sequence). The DNA of the CDR3 is TGTGCCAGCATCCCGGACAGGGATAGCAATCAGCCCCAGCATTTT. It codes for CASIPDRDSNQPQHF.

This chain uses TRBV4-3 with TRBJ2-7, with 9 bases that match TRBD1. Germline-derived CDR1 and CDR2 are LGHNA and YSLEER. V lost 1 base and J lost 0; bases outside the gene matches: 1. This CDR3 region has 15 residues. This chain's CDR3 is CASSQADRGSYEQYF. As DNA, the CDR3 is TGCGCCAGCAGCCAAGCGGACAGGGGCTCCTACGAGCAGTACTTC.

V gene TRBV2 combines with J gene TRBJ2-1; D gene ambiguous. Trimming took off 4 bases at V and 4 bases at J, with 5 bases between the two ends. From germline, CDR1 is SNHLY and CDR2 FYNNEI. The CDR3 covers 12 residues. CDR3 protein: CASSGRYNEQFF. The CDR3 DNA follows: TGTGCCAGCAGTGGCCGGTACAATGAGCAGTTCTTC.

This sequence joins TRBV6-5 and TRBJ2-7; TRBD1 matches at 7 bases. The CDR3 contains 14 residues. The germline V gene encodes CDR1 MNHEY and CDR2 SVGAGI. V shed 2 bases and J 6 bases; nucleotides not matched to a gene: 7. CDR3 sequence reads: CASSYRGNRGEQYF. In DNA, the CDR3 is TGTGCCAGCAGTTACCGCGGTAACAGGGGCGAGCAGTACTTC.

This clone has just a few counts. The rearrangement joins TRBV6-5 to TRBJ2-2, with 13 bases that match TRBD2. CDR3 length equals 14 residues. CDR1 is MNHEY and CDR2 is SVGAGI in the germline V gene. V was clipped by 6 bases and J by 6 bases; unmatched bases: 1. The CDR3 DNA reads as TGTGCCAGCAGCGGACTAGCGGGAGCCGGGGAGCTGTTTTTT. This translates into CASSGLAGAGELFF.

The chain recombines TRBV4-1 with TRBJ2-7; 9 nucleotides agree with TRBD2. Germline V gene data show CDR1 as MGHRA and CDR2 as YSYEKL. J lost 4 bases, V lost 1 base, and 5 bases had no gene match. The CDR3 loop spans 15 amino acids. CDR3 bases: TGCGCCAGCAGCCAAGGGTCTAGCGGGACTTACGAGCAGTACTTC. Its protein is CASSQGSSGTYEQYF.

The genes are TRBV27 and TRBJ2-4; D is perhaps TRBD2 (5 bases). Trimming shortened V by 5 bases and J by 8 bases, and 19 bases separated the two germline ends. Germline CDR1 MNHEY, CDR2 SMNVEV (reference sequence). The CDR3 is made up of 15 amino acids. The CDR3 protein is CASSPLVALGDIQYF. The CDR3 nucleotides read TGTGCCAGCAGTCCACTCGTTGCGCTCGGGGACATTCAGTACTTC.

This clone has only one observation. The V and J genes are TRBV6-2 or TRBV6-3 and TRBJ2-3; D is possibly TRBD1 (5 bases). The CDR3 consists of 16 residues. Germline loops: CDR1 MNHEY, CDR2 SVGEGT. V was trimmed by 2 bases and J by 5 bases, leaving 17 bases between them. CDR3 in amino acids: CASSYHPQGQEDTQYF. The DNA for the CDR3 is TGTGCCAGCAGTTACCACCCGCAGGGCCAGGAAGATACGCAGTATTTT.

The chain employs TRBV25-1 and TRBJ2-1; 10 bases align to TRBD1. Unmatched junction bases numbered 5, after V lost 6 bases and J lost 6 bases. The CDR3 is 14 residues long. Germline CDR1 and CDR2: MGHDK and SYGVNS. In nucleotides, the CDR3 is TGTGCCAGCAGACGGGACAGGGGAATCAATGAGCAGTTCTTC. This sequence encodes CASRRDRGINEQFF.

The chain couples TRBV7-9 to TRBJ2-7; 8 bases are a match to TRBD1. In germline, CDR1 is SEHNR, CDR2 FQNEAQ (reference sequence). The CDR3 runs 14 residues. With 5 bases clipped from V and 2 bases from J, the junction kept 5 bases outside the gene matches. The CDR3 loop is CASSLGQGAYEQYF. CDR3 nucleotide sequence: TGTGCCAGCAGCCTCGGACAGGGAGCCTACGAGCAGTACTTC.

This chain joins TRBV7-5 and TRBJ2-2; no DNA check was done on the table's D call, TRBD2. TRBV7-5 is shown as a pseudogene. The CDR3 length is 17 residues. The DNA of the CDR3 is TGTGCCAGAAGCCACCTCCTAGCGGGAGGGACCACCGGGGAGCTGTTTTTT. Protein sequence: CARSHLLAGGTTGELFF.

The chain uses TRBV4-3 and TRBJ2-7, with D possibly matching TRBD2 (6 bases). This CDR3 spans 14 amino acids. Trimming left V 5 bases short and J 2 bases short, with 13 bases between. CDR1 is LGHNA, CDR2 YSLEER, per germline. For the CDR3, the DNA is TGCGCCAGCAGCTTCCAGCGGGCCCCCTACGAGCAGTACTTC. It codes for CASSFQRAPYEQYF.

The table lists this clone with a count of one. The rearrangement links TRBV29-1 to TRBJ1-1, with 7 bases identical to TRBD1. This CDR3 has 13 amino acids. V shed 4 bases, J shed 3 bases, and the junction held 5 bases outside the gene matches. Looked up from germline, CDR1 is SQVTM and CDR2 is ANQGSEA. The DNA for the CDR3 is TGCAGCGTTGCACCGGGACAGTACACTGAAGCTTTCTTT. Protein sequence: CSVAPGQYTEAFF. The full variable domain, its missing parts supplied by reference TRBV29-1 and TRBJ1-1, is SAVISQKPSRDICQRGTSLTIQCQVDSQVTMMFWYRQQPGQSLTLIATANQGSEATYESGFVIDKFPISRPNLTFSTLTVSNMSPEDSSIYLCSVAPGQYTEAFFGQGTRLTVV.

This sequence joins TRBV7-8 and TRBJ1-3; no reliable D call. The CDR3 runs to 16 residues. Germline CDR1 SGHVS, CDR2 FQNEAQ. V was pared by 7 bases and J by 0 bases, with 16 bases between. CDR3 DNA: TGTGCCAGCACCGAGGCGGGCCTAAGCTCTGGAAACACCATATATTTT. Translation: CASTEAGLSSGNTIYF. Drawing the rest from reference TRBV7-8 and TRBJ1-3, the complete variable domain is GAGVSQSPRYKVAKRGQDVALRCDPISGHVSLFWYQQALGQGPEFLTYFQNEAQLDKSGLPSDRFFAERPEGSVSTLKIQRTQQEDSAVYLCASTEAGLSSGNTIYFGEGSWLTVV.

CDR3 coding DNA: TGTGCCAGCAGTGACCCCAGGATGAACACTGAAGCTTTCTTT. Translating gives CASSDPRMNTEAFF. This chain uses TRBV25-1 with TRBJ1-1, with D unresolved. Looked up from germline, CDR1 is MGHDK and CDR2 is SYGVNS. The CDR3 loop spans 14 amino acids. V gave up 3 bases and J gave up 0 bases, with 8 bases separating them.

This clone was recorded a few times. The genes are TRBV7-2 and TRBJ1-2, with TRBD1 identical over 7 bases. In germline, CDR1 is SGHTA, CDR2 FQGNSA. CDR3 length equals 18 residues. V trimming: 5 bases; J trimming: 4 bases; junction bases outside the gene matches: 19. CDR3 loop: CASSPRLGERGRIYGYTF. As DNA, the CDR3 is TGTGCCAGCAGCCCCCGGTTGGGTGAGAGGGGGCGAATCTATGGCTACACCTTC.

This clone came up once. V usage is TRBV28 and J usage is TRBJ2-7; 8 nucleotides agree with TRBD1. Trimming removed 4 bases from V and 6 bases from J; junction bases left unmatched: 17. This CDR3 has 17 amino acids. The germline CDR1 and CDR2 sequences are MDHEN and SYDVKM. The CDR3 sequence: CASSSPYDETGVVEQYF. In DNA form, the CDR3 reads TGTGCCAGCAGTTCCCCGTACGACGAGACAGGGGTTGTCGAGCAGTACTTC.